The T cell receptor beta chain under discussion was sequenced for a study of CD8 T cells in ankylosing spondylitis. Study observations and caveats: What seemed typical of ankylosing spondylitis blood was a TCR beta motif built from about 8 highly homologous variants.

Libraries of TCR beta came from quantitative 5'-RACE with molecular barcodes. TCRdb redid the calling of the 5' RACE reads with MiXCR, one entry per CDR3 protein. Among 200,000 to 300,000 distinct CDR3 sequences, approximately 8% were seen once, and the ten largest hold approximately 4.8%. In germline, CDR1 is SNHLY, CDR2 FYNNEI. J lost 8 bases, V lost 7 bases, and 4 bases had no gene match. The CDR3 sequence is 12 residues long. This clonotype came up many times. As yet, its antigen is unknown. The V gene is TRBV2, the J gene TRBJ2-1, with 8 positions matching TRBD2. The specimen sequenced was blood, either unsorted or a sorted T cell fraction (not recorded which). The TCR originated in a female donor with ankylosing spondylitis or in good health (not recorded which). The CDR3 spells CASIREGHEQFF. The CDR3, as DNA: TGTGCCAGCATCCGGGAGGGCCATGAGCAGTTCTTC.